This TCR beta chain was observed in a study of vaccination and CD4 T cells after COVID-19 (dated by TCRdb to 2022 to 2024). Study-wide context: Convalescent patients had a positive SARS-CoV-2 result on nasal swab PCR, and of these patients, some 10 had mild disease and one had severe disease. The convalescent cohort comprised six males and four females, including two Hispanic individuals, seven Caucasians, two Asians and one multiracial person. Participants received two doses of either the Pfizer-BioNTech BNT162b2 vaccine (n=8) or the Moderna mRNA-1273 vaccine (n=2). Post-COVID blood samples from convalescent patients were collected a median of roughly 100 days after diagnosis, with a range of roughly 30 to 170 days. Post-vaccine blood samples were taken a median of roughly 72 days after the second vaccine dose, with a range of 14 to 241 days. The cultures were stimulated with overlapping spike peptide pools from SARS-CoV-2 and from the common cold coronaviruses HCoV-NL63, HCoV-OC43 and HCoV-229E. Control cultures used a CEFX viral epitope pool as positive control, an HIV-1 Nef peptide pool as negative control, or no peptide. The spike-specific CD4+ TCR repertoire was compared before and after mRNA vaccination in over nine COVID-19 convalescent patients and a handful of infection-naive healthy vaccine recipients. What the authors observed across the whole study: Among convalescent patients, a median about 86% of the SARS-CoV-2-reactive clones seen after vaccination appeared only after vaccination, which suggests priming specific to the vaccine. Of the vaccine-specific clones found in convalescent patients, nearly all (304 of 307) were mono-reactive for SARS-CoV-2 spike instead of being cross-reactive with common cold coronaviruses. Although the median number of SARS-CoV-2-reactive clonotypes went up from roughly 20 after infection to around 40 after vaccination, the increase was not significant. Relatively few convalescent patients were included in the study, and early timepoints after natural infection were not analyzed.

The library was obtained by PCR. DNA from cultured CD4+ T cells underwent TCR sequencing with the Oncomine TCR Beta short-read assay at the Johns Hopkins FTIC core. The QIAamp micro DNA kit was used to extract genomic DNA from the cultured CD4+ T cells. Oncomine TCR Beta libraries made from cultured CD4+ T cells were pooled using unique dual indexes and sequenced on an Illumina iSeq 100. In the paper's pipeline: Non-productive sequences were filtered out, and CDR3s that did not start with C, did not end with F or W, or were shorter than 7 amino acids were discarded. Antigen-specific clonotypes were identified with the MANAFEST web application by comparing peptide-stimulated wells with reference and other culture wells. For a clone to be called positive, the clone needed an FDR below 0.05, an odds ratio above 5, and a productive frequency above 0.1% in at least two of three replicate wells. A clonotype counted as cross-reactive if it showed significant expansion both in the SARS-CoV-2 spike wells and in at least one common cold coronavirus spike condition. Levenshtein distances (stringdist) and unrooted phylogenetic trees (ape) in R version 3.6.1 were used to assess CDR3 homology. TCRdb's own reprocessing of the public reads used fastp at Q25 and MiXCR and kept productive beta chains. Rows are unified per CDR3 protein, each entry keeping the most common DNA and genes. What appears here as the V and J calls and clone size reflects TCRdb's work, not the paper's. The sample table holds thousands of distinct CDR3 sequences, of which around 63% were seen once. Less than 40% of the sample belongs to the ten largest clones.

From the germline V gene, CDR1 is MNHEY and CDR2 is SVGEGT. Inclusive of the bounding cysteine and phenylalanine, the CDR3 is 15 residues long. Only the CDR3 part of the read is kept: 45 bases, read in frame from the first base. Ends trimmed: V by 6 bases, J by 2 bases; bases unmatched to a gene: 4. Worth noting for this clonotype: Its antigen is still unknown. No much larger clonotype is one base removed from it; base qualities were not supplied.

The treatment or condition label on this specimen signifies: approximately nine-day PBMC culture with coronavirus spike peptide pools or control peptides (ViraFEST assay). The study used the ViraFEST assay, which expanded antigen-specific T cells with peptide pools and then identified expanded clonotypes by TCR sequencing. The positive SARS-CoV-2 PCR tests of the convalescent patients were dated from March to December 2020, before the Alpha, Beta and Delta variants emerged in the United States. Each well held more than 1.5 million PBMCs cultured in IMDM containing about 5% human AB serum and approximately 9.4 IU/ml IL-2, with roughly 9.2 ug/ml peptide pools added. On days 3 and 7, half of the culture medium was replaced with fresh IL-2-containing medium. CD4+ T cells were isolated after roughly 10 days of culture through negative selection using the EasySep CD4+ T cell isolation kit. PBMCs were separated from whole blood using Ficoll-Paque Plus gradient centrifugation and then either used fresh or cryopreserved at -140C. Each culture condition was generally run in triplicate wells.

This sequence uses TRBV6-2 or TRBV6-3 and TRBJ2-3; TRBD2 agrees with 11 junctional bases. This clonotype originated in a human donor who had recovered from COVID-19. The sample consisted of CD4+ T cells from blood, cultured in vitro. The CDR3 here reads CASSPSGGYTDTQYF. The sequence in DNA is TGTGCCAGCAGCCCTAGCGGGGGGTACACAGATACGCAGTATTTT.